This T cell receptor beta chain comes out of a study of beta chain features in type 1 diabetes. The germline V gene encodes CDR1 LNHDA and CDR2 SQIVND (reference sequence). This CDR3 is 12 amino acids long. Deletions cut 4 bases from V and 4 bases from J, with 7 bases between. Findings and caveats of the study: Shorter TCRB CDR3s, moderately but significantly so, were found in Type 1 diabetes patients in all four CD4+ subsets.

This clone was counted a few times. Its antigen is unidentified. This sample also contains other DNA sequences that code for the same CDR3. Naive, central memory, regulatory and stem cell-like memory cells within the CD4+ compartment were sorted using CD45RO/CCR7/CD25/CD127/CD95/CD27. Sequencing targeted expressed TCRB transcripts, as all isolated RNA had been reverse transcribed. Sequencing was performed with immunoSEQ multiplex PCR; in TCRdb, only in-frame clones are kept and a portion is missing. Of hundreds of thousands of clones detected, roughly 13% appear once; the ten largest clones hold 0.0095% to 0.012%.

This clonotype originated in a woman in her late teens or twenties with type 1 diabetes. Material for sequencing was naive CD4+ T cells from blood. The V call is TRBV19, the J call TRBJ2-5; no firm D call. The CDR3 is CASSSSGETQYF. The CDR3 DNA is TGTGCCAGTAGTAGTAGTGGAGAGACCCAGTACTTC.